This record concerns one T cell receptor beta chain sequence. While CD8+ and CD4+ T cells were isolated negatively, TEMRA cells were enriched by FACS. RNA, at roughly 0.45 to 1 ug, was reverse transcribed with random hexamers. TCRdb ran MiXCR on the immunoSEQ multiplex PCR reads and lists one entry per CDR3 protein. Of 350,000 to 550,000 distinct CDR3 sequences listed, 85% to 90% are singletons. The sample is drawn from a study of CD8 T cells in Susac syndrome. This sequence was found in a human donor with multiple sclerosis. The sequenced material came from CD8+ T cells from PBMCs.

CDR3 residues: CASSLVQYNEQFF. CDR3 DNA sequence: TGTGCCAGCAGTTTGGTACAGTACAATGAGCAGTTCTTC. The genes are TRBV27 and TRBJ2-1; D uncertain. Germline V lookup: CDR1 MNHEY, CDR2 SMNVEV (reference sequence). The CDR3 runs to 13 residues. Trimming left V 3 bases short and J 4 bases short, with 7 bases between.